Listed here are 2 T cell receptor beta chains from one sample, sequenced in a study of T cell repertoires in cytomegalovirus infection. Via MiXCR, TCRdb re-called the reads, giving one row per CDR3 protein. In the table there are almost 550,000 distinct CDR3 sequences, approximately 15% of which are singletons. The material sequenced was CD8+ T cells from PBMCs. These TCRs come from a human donor in good health (CMV status not recorded). Some clones in this sample may be carry-over from other donors' samples.

The chain combines TRBV6-8 with TRBJ1-2; TRBD1 matches 11 bases. The CDR3 is made up of 19 amino acids. Germline V gene data show CDR1 as MNHGY and CDR2 as SAAAGT. J was trimmed by 0 bases and V by 6 bases; bases with no gene match: 15. The CDR3: CASRGLLGGQGDTNYGYTF. CDR3 DNA: TGTGCCAGCAGGGGGCTATTGGGGGGACAGGGGGATACTAACTATGGCTACACCTTC.

This clonotype came up many times. This rearrangement joins TRBV7-9 to TRBJ2-1; perhaps TRBD2 as D (5 bases). The CDR3 totals 13 residues. Trimming removed 9 bases at V and 8 bases at J, with 17 bases between. Per germline, CDR1 SEHNR and CDR2 FQNEAQ (reference sequence). The CDR3 sequence: CASYSGMSDEQFF. The CDR3 DNA sequence: TGTGCCAGTTACTCCGGGATGTCGGATGAGCAGTTCTTC.